The text below deals with one TCR beta chain. The CDR3 has 15 amino acids. The germline CDR1 and CDR2 sequences are SGHRS and YFSETQ. The junction had 8 bases not matched to a gene; V was cut back by 4 bases and J by 7 bases. Method: immunoSEQ multiplex PCR; TCRdb's copy keeps in-frame clones and lacks some. This table has under 850,000 clones, just under 75% appearing once. This entry is derived from a study of shared clonotypes between healthy human individuals. The sequenced material came from memory CD4+ T cells sorted from blood. Subset noted: CD45RA-negative fraction. The rearrangement joins TRBV5-1 to TRBJ2-1; 10 bases line up with TRBD2. The origin of this receptor is a woman aged 30 to 39 in good health. CDR3 sequence (DNA): TGCGCCAGCAGCCCCGGGACTAGCGTACAGAATGAGCAGTTCTTC. Translated, it gives CASSPGTSVQNEQFF.